This record looks at one TCR beta chain sequence and its context. The target antigen is unknown. Control samples were healthy donors' buffy coats. These data belong to a study of STAT5B mutations in CD4+ large granular lymphocyte leukemia. As for the study in general: Healthy donors showed HLA-associated enrichment of the CDR3 'QG' motif. Findings of the study overall: Top patient clones used TRBV06 genes more often: 8/27 versus 2/35 in controls. CD4-sorted patient repertoires seemed more clonal than healthy CD4+ repertoires.

CDR3 length: 12 amino acids. Germline V gives CDR1 GTSNPN, CDR2 SVGIG (reference sequence). The V end lost 0 bases, the J end lost 5 bases, and 8 bases lay between the germline ends. Data came from immunoSEQ multiplex PCR; TCRdb stores just in-frame clones and leaves some out. The repertoire has under 40,000 clones, 71% of them found once; the top ten carry 0.4% to 0.45%. This clonotype was sampled from a human donor in good health. The rearrangement uses TRBV30 and TRBJ2-7, with a weak D call TRBD2 (5 bases). The specimen was CD4+ T cells from blood buffy coats. The CDR3, as DNA: TGTGCCTGGAGTGTACGAGGGAACGAGCAGTACTTC. Amino acid sequence: CAWSVRGNEQYF.